Listed below are T cell receptor beta chains from one sample, sequenced in a study of Tregs in tolerant kidney transplant recipients. Repertoires were generated with immunoSEQ multiplex PCR, while TCRdb's copy carries only in-frame clones and drops some. The data hold 80,000 to 90,000 clones, with around 94% observed a single time. The specimen sequenced was CD8+ T cells from blood. The receptors were gathered from a human donor in good health. The CDR3 runs from the conserved cysteine through the conserved F or W. A D gene is named only where the DNA matches it firmly. Size is omitted from some rows. Given values are once, few, many or a class for expanded clones.

V	D	J	size	CDR3	DNA
TRBV27	TRBD1	TRBJ1-2	.	CASSTQGSYYGYTF	TGTGCCAGCTCCACACAGGGGTCGTACTATGGCTACACCTTC
TRBV30	TRBD1	TRBJ1-5	.	CAWSQQGNQPQHF	TGTGCCTGGAGTCAACAGGGGAATCAGCCCCAGCATTTT
TRBV6-5	.	TRBJ2-7	.	CASSYLASSYEQYF	TGTGCCAGCAGTTACCTGGCTAGCTCCTACGAGCAGTACTTC
TRBV5-6	.	TRBJ2-5	.	CASSLGQLQETQYF	TGTGCCAGCAGCTTGGGGCAGCTACAAGAGACCCAGTACTTC
TRBV27	.	TRBJ2-7	.	CASSLAEGYEQYF	TGTGCCAGCAGTTTGGCGGAGGGCTACGAGCAGTACTTC
TRBV9	.	TRBJ1-1	once	CASSVGPGSGVNTEAFF	TGTGCCAGCAGCGTAGGCCCCGGTTCAGGGGTGAACACTGAAGCTTTCTTT
TRBV21-1	.	TRBJ2-7	.	CASSNCSGTGSSYEQYF	TGTGCCAGCAGCAATTGTAGCGGGACAGGGAGCTCCTACGAGCAGTACTTC
TRBV6-1	TRBD2	TRBJ2-1	.	CASSDAGDANEQFF	TGTGCCAGCAGTGATGCGGGAGACGCCAATGAGCAGTTCTTC
TRBV5-4	TRBD2	TRBJ2-7	.	CASSLVSSGRSENF	TGTGCCAGCAGCTTGGTATCTAGCGGGAGGTCTGAGAACTTC
TRBV2	.	TRBJ2-7	.	CASSEIATGAPYEQYF	TGTGCCAGCAGTGAAATAGCTACGGGAGCCCCCTACGAGCAGTACTTC
TRBV19	.	TRBJ1-1	.	CASSIVGGTRNTEAFF	TGTGCCAGTAGTATAGTAGGCGGGACACGGAACACTGAAGCTTTCTTT
TRBV29-1	TRBD2	TRBJ2-1	.	CSVAGTNYNEQFF	TGCAGCGTTGCCGGGACTAACTACAATGAGCAGTTCTTC
TRBV27	.	TRBJ2-5	.	CASSLGQSGETQYF	TGTGCCAGCAGTTTAGGACAGTCGGGGGAGACCCAGTACTTC
TRBV5-4	TRBD1	TRBJ1-1	.	CASSPRTGVNTEAFF	TGTGCCAGCAGCCCGAGGACAGGGGTGAACACTGAAGCTTTCTTT
TRBV27	.	TRBJ1-1	.	CASSLVGLNTEAFF	TGTGCCAGCAGTTTGGTGGGGTTGAACACTGAAGCTTTCTTT
TRBV5-1	.	TRBJ2-6	.	CASRSRPGASGANVLTF	TGCGCCAGCAGATCTAGGCCAGGGGCCTCTGGGGCCAACGTCCTGACTTTC
TRBV11-2	TRBD1	TRBJ1-2	.	CASSLEPQGAAGGYTF	TGTGCCAGCAGCTTAGAACCACAGGGGGCAGCCGGCGGCTACACCTTC
TRBV5-4	.	TRBJ2-7	.	CASSTTPGGNEQYF	TGTGCCAGCAGCACGACTCCCGGAGGGAACGAGCAGTACTTC
TRBV6-5	.	TRBJ2-7	few	CASSYGRGYEQYF	TGTGCCAGCAGTTACGGGAGGGGGTACGAGCAGTACTTC
TRBV7-9	TRBD2	TRBJ2-3	once	CASSLGLATITDTQYF	TGTGCCAGCAGCTTGGGACTAGCGACGATCACAGATACGCAGTATTTT
TRBV19	.	TRBJ2-7	.	CASSLRDGYEQYF	TGTGCCAGTAGTCTTCGGGACGGATACGAGCAGTACTTC
TRBV29-1	.	TRBJ1-5	.	CSVALFPRGNQPQHF	TGCAGCGTTGCCCTGTTTCCGCGGGGGAATCAGCCCCAGCATTTT
TRBV27	TRBD1	TRBJ1-5	.	CASSGGGYNQLQHF	TGTGCCAGCAGCGGAGGGGGCTATAATCAGCTCCAGCATTTT
TRBV7-6	.	TRBJ2-7	.	CASSPGWGPSYEQYF	TGTGCCAGCAGCCCCGGGTGGGGCCCTTCCTACGAGCAGTACTTC
TRBV5-1	.	TRBJ2-1	.	CASSLSFGYEQFF	TGCGCCAGCAGCTTGTCGTTCGGCTACGAGCAGTTCTTC
TRBV11-2	TRBD1	TRBJ2-2	.	CASSGGTGLRELFF	TGTGCCAGCAGCGGGGGGACAGGGCTACGGGAGCTGTTTTTT
TRBV6-4	.	TRBJ2-2	.	CASSEVGTGELFF	TGTGCCAGCAGTGAGGTGGGCACCGGGGAGCTGTTTTTT
TRBV6-6	TRBD1	TRBJ2-7	.	CASRPFGDRSSYEQYF	TGTGCCAGCAGACCTTTTGGGGACAGGAGCTCCTACGAGCAGTACTTC
TRBV11-3	TRBD2	TRBJ2-1	.	CASSFSSGGEQFF	TGTGCCAGCAGCTTTTCTAGCGGCGGTGAGCAGTTCTTC
TRBV6-5	.	TRBJ1-2	.	CASSPQGSGYTF	TGTGCCAGCAGCCCACAAGGGAGTGGCTACACCTTC
TRBV10-2	.	TRBJ1-3	.	CASRSQGVSLWGNTIYF	TGCGCCAGCAGGTCACAGGGAGTTAGCTTGTGGGGAAACACCATATATTTT
TRBV7-2	.	TRBJ2-7	.	CASSLGVGDAYEQYF	TGTGCCAGCAGCTTAGGGGTGGGGGACGCCTACGAGCAGTACTTC
TRBV5-4	TRBD2	TRBJ2-1	.	CASSPLAGVSNEQFF	TGTGCCAGCAGCCCCTTAGCGGGAGTGAGTAATGAGCAGTTCTTC
TRBV29-1	TRBD2	TRBJ2-7	.	CSVDPSGRRYEQYF	TGCAGCGTTGACCCTAGCGGGAGGAGATACGAGCAGTACTTC
TRBV9	.	TRBJ1-6	.	CASSEGSSPLHF	TGTGCCAGCAGCGAGGGGAGTTCACCCCTCCACTTT
TRBV7-6	.	TRBJ2-7	.	CASSLGKLVYEQYF	TGTGCCAGCAGCTTAGGCAAGTTAGTTTACGAGCAGTACTTC
TRBV2	TRBD1	TRBJ2-4	.	CASSEGNAGQDWYIQYF	TGTGCCAGCAGTGAGGGCAACGCGGGACAGGACTGGTACATTCAGTACTTC
TRBV6-5	TRBD2	TRBJ2-7	.	CASSYGTSRSYEQYF	TGTGCCAGCAGTTACGGGACTAGCCGCTCCTACGAGCAGTACTTC
TRBV5-4	.	TRBJ1-1	.	CASSLFSTEAFF	TGTGCCAGCAGCTTATTCTCCACTGAAGCTTTCTTT
TRBV7-2	.	TRBJ2-7	.	CASSLGQNEQYF	TGTGCCAGCAGCTTAGGCCAGAACGAGCAGTACTTC
TRBV5-6	.	TRBJ1-1	once	CASSGGWGLTEAFF	TGTGCCAGCAGCGGGGGCTGGGGGTTAACTGAAGCTTTCTTT
TRBV5-3	.	TRBJ2-2	.	CARRDTGELFF	TGTGCCAGAAGGGACACCGGGGAGCTGTTTTTT
TRBV7-3	.	TRBJ2-3	.	CASSLSHISSTDTQYF	TGTGCCAGCAGCTTATCGCATATTTCTAGCACAGATACGCAGTATTTT
TRBV4-2	.	TRBJ1-2	.	CASTPTVQPVDGYTF	TGTGCCAGCACCCCCACCGTACAGCCCGTCGATGGCTACACCTTC
TRBV7-8	.	TRBJ1-1	.	CASSLMDGGTEAFF	TGTGCCAGCAGCTTAATGGACGGAGGCACGGAAGCTTTCTTT
TRBV5-4	.	TRBJ2-3	.	CASSLDGGGISTDTQYF	TGTGCCAGCAGCTTGGATGGAGGGGGGATTAGCACAGATACGCAGTATTTT
TRBV4-1	TRBD2	TRBJ2-7	.	CASRTSGRARVYEQYF	TGCGCCAGCAGAACTAGCGGGAGGGCCAGGGTATACGAGCAGTACTTC
TRBV11-3	.	TRBJ2-2	.	CASSWATGELFF	TGTGCCAGCAGCTGGGCCACCGGGGAGCTGTTTTTT
TRBV9	TRBD2	TRBJ2-5	.	CASSRGGSRETQYF	TGTGCCAGCAGCCGGGGGGGTTCGAGGGAGACCCAGTACTTC
TRBV5-4	.	TRBJ2-7	.	CASSTDSSEGEQYF	TGTGCCAGCAGCACGGACTCGTCAGAGGGCGAGCAGTACTTC
TRBV4-2	.	TRBJ2-2	.	CASKKEGHHGPGELFF	TGTGCCAGTAAAAAAGAGGGACACCATGGTCCCGGGGAGCTGTTTTTT
TRBV7-9	TRBD2	TRBJ2-3	once	CAETSVNTDTQYF	TGTGCCGAAACTAGCGTGAACACAGATACGCAGTATTTT
TRBV7-9	TRBD1	TRBJ2-1	once	CASSLDRGEINEQFF	TGTGCCAGCAGCTTAGACAGGGGGGAAATCAATGAGCAGTTCTTC
TRBV2	.	TRBJ2-4	once	CASSEGLAKNIQYF	TGTGCCAGCAGTGAAGGGTTAGCCAAAAACATTCAGTACTTC
TRBV6-1	.	TRBJ2-7	medium-sized	CASSEVKGNYYEQYF	TGTGCCAGCAGTGAAGTTAAAGGCAACTACTACGAGCAGTACTTC
TRBV4-1	TRBD2	TRBJ2-3	.	CASSQALAGGPSSTDTQYF	TGCGCCAGCAGCCAAGCACTAGCGGGGGGCCCTAGTAGCACAGATACGCAGTATTTT
TRBV7-6	.	TRBJ2-7	.	CASSTGAYEQYF	TGTGCCAGCAGCACCGGGGCCTACGAGCAGTACTTC
TRBV6-5	.	TRBJ1-1	.	CASSYSVGPNTEAFF	TGTGCCAGCAGTTACTCGGTCGGACCGAACACTGAAGCTTTCTTT